These 30 T cell receptor beta chains were sequenced from one sample in a study of Graves' ophthalmopathy and Graves' hyperthyroidism. RNA transcripts provided the template for amplifying TCR beta CDR3 regions. The workflow started with a first-round RT-PCR run with HTBI primers and then moved on to a second-round multiplex PCR. TCRdb analysed the multiplex PCR reads with MiXCR anew, one entry per CDR3 protein. The data hold more than 1,000,000 distinct CDR3 sequences, with 36% observed a single time. The sequenced sample consisted of peripheral blood or thyroid tissue (not recorded which). These receptor sequences come from an adult man with Graves' hyperthyroidism.

The chain couples TRBV7-9 to TRBJ2-2; TRBD2 is a possible D gene (6 bases). The germline gives CDR1 SEHNR, CDR2 FQNEAQ (reference sequence). Trimming shortened V by 4 bases and J by 7 bases, and 16 bases separated the two germline ends. This CDR3 region has 15 residues. CDR3 in amino acids: CASSSLRTTGGELFF. Here the CDR3 DNA reads TGTGCCAGCAGCTCGCTACGGACTACGGGCGGGGAGCTGTTTTTT. Looking up the rest from reference TRBV7-9 and TRBJ2-2 gives the full variable domain: DTGVSQNPRHKITKRGQNVTFRCDPISEHNRLYWYRQTLGQGPEFLTYFQNEAQLEKSRLLSDRFSAERPKGSFSTLEIQRTEQGDSAMYLCASSSLRTTGGELFFGEGSRLTVL.

The chain is built from TRBV7-2 and TRBJ1-4; TRBD1 aligns across 9 bases. The germline CDR1 and CDR2 sequences are SGHTA and FQGNSA. The CDR3 is 17 amino acids. With 5 bases clipped from V and 1 base from J, the junction kept 8 bases outside the gene matches. The chain's CDR3 is CASSLTGQGRTNEKLFF. The CDR3 coding sequence is TGTGCCAGCAGCCTGACGGGACAGGGCAGAACTAATGAAAAACTGTTTTTT. Full variable domain (missing parts from reference TRBV7-2 and TRBJ1-4): GAGVSQSPSNKVTEKGKDVELRCDPISGHTALYWYRQSLGQGLEFLIYFQGNSAPDKSGLPSDRFSAERTGGSVSTLTIQRTQQEDSAVYLCASSLTGQGRTNEKLFFGSGTQLSVL.

The rearrangement links TRBV5-1 to TRBJ1-5; a weak D match, TRBD1 (6 bases). This CDR3 has 15 residues. CDR1 and CDR2 (germline): SGHRS, YFSETQ. Trimming removed 4 bases at V and 11 bases at J, with 22 bases between. CDR3 in amino acids: CASSSGLAGQETQHF. The CDR3 coding sequence is TGCGCCAGCAGCAGCGGACTAGCGGGACAAGAGACCCAGCATTTT. Full variable domain (outside the CDR3, taken from reference TRBV5-1 and TRBJ1-5): KAGVTQTPRYLIKTRGQQVTLSCSPISGHRSVSWYQQTPGQGLQFLFEYFSETQRNKGNFPGRFSGRQFSNSRSEMNVSTLELGDSALYLCASSSGLAGQETQHFGDGTRLSIL.

Many counts were recorded for this clonotype. The V and J genes are TRBV7-8 and TRBJ2-5; TRBD1 matches 8 bases. Germline CDR1 SGHVS, CDR2 FQNEAQ. There are 16 residues in the CDR3. V dropped 5 bases and J dropped 3; count of bases not matched to a gene: 11. DNA of the CDR3: TGTGCCAGCAGCCGCGGGACAGGACTTGGGAAAGAGACCCAGTACTTC. This encodes CASSRGTGLGKETQYF. Looking up the rest from reference TRBV7-8 and TRBJ2-5 gives the full variable domain: GAGVSQSPRYKVAKRGQDVALRCDPISGHVSLFWYQQALGQGPEFLTYFQNEAQLDKSGLPSDRFFAERPEGSVSTLKIQRTQQEDSAVYLCASSRGTGLGKETQYFGPGTRLLVL.

This clonotype was seen more than once but under ten times. This may stem from a read error, because a much larger clone lies one nucleotide away. V and J are TRBV7-9 and TRBJ1-1; no definite D call. Germline-derived CDR1 and CDR2 are SEHNR and FQNEAQ (reference sequence). The CDR3 sequence is 11 residues long. This CDR3 is CASSLTFEASF. Here the CDR3 DNA reads TGTGCCAGCAGCTTAACATTTGAAGCTTCCTTT.

This clonotype has at least ten counts. This chain uses TRBV25-1 with TRBJ1-6, with a weak D call TRBD1 (5 bases). CDR3 size: 14 residues. Germline V gives CDR1 MGHDK, CDR2 SYGVNS. V gave up 7 bases and J gave up 7 bases, with 14 bases separating them. This chain's CDR3 is CASIAQGVNSPLHF. The CDR3 DNA follows: TGTGCCAGCATAGCGCAGGGTGTCAATTCACCCCTCCACTTT.

This clonotype has at least ten counts. This sequence joins TRBV28 and TRBJ2-7; D unresolved. The germline V gene encodes CDR1 MDHEN and CDR2 SYDVKM. V lost 7 bases and J lost 7, with 17 bases in between. The CDR3 consists of 13 residues. The CDR3 protein is CASNSNAPREQYF. In nucleotides, the CDR3 is TGTGCCAGCAACTCGAATGCTCCACGGGAGCAGTACTTC.

The sample holds a few counts of this clonotype. CDR3 amino acids: CASSRDVGVETQYF. CDR3 DNA sequence: TGTGCCAGCAGCCGTGATGTGGGCGTAGAGACCCAGTACTTC. The rearrangement uses TRBV7-9 and TRBJ2-5, with D uncertain. Germline V lookup: CDR1 SEHNR, CDR2 FQNEAQ (reference sequence). V lost 5 bases and J 4 bases, leaving 14 bases between the germline ends. The CDR3 covers 14 residues.

Ten or more counts support this clonotype. The chain has TRBV7-9 and TRBJ2-5, with 7 bases that match TRBD1. This CDR3 is built from 15 residues. J lost 5 bases, V lost 0 bases, and 6 bases had no gene match. The germline V gene has CDR1 SEHNR and CDR2 FQNEAQ (reference sequence). The CDR3 DNA follows: TGTGCCAGCAGCTTAGCCACTGACAGGGTGGAGACCCAGTACTTC. It translates to CASSLATDRVETQYF.

Only a few counts were recorded for this clonotype. V usage is TRBV6-1 and J usage is TRBJ2-7, with a weak D call TRBD1 (7 bases). Per the germline V gene, CDR1 is MNHNS and CDR2 is SASEGT. The CDR3 consists of 16 residues. Trimming left V 6 bases short and J 1 base short, with 19 bases between. The CDR3, as DNA: TGTGCCAGCAGCCACCCGCTGGAGGGGGCATCCTACGAGCAGTACTTC. The encoded protein is CASSHPLEGASYEQYF.

For this clonotype: A clone one base away is much larger, so this may be a read error. V and J are TRBV6-5 and TRBJ2-7; 8 bases are shared with TRBD1. CDR3 length equals 12 residues. Germline assignment: CDR1 MNHEY and CDR2 SVGAGI. For the CDR3, the DNA is TGTGGCAGCGTTCGGACAGGGCGCGAGCAGTACTTC. This encodes CGSVRTGREQYF.

Points on this clonotype: Just one base apart from a much larger clone, this may be a read error. The V and J genes are TRBV6-4 and TRBJ2-2, with D hard to call. Germline-derived CDR1 and CDR2 are MRHNA and SNTAGT. V gave up 3 bases and J gave up 5 bases, with 7 bases separating them. This CDR3 has 13 amino acids. The CDR3 DNA reads TGTGCCAGCAGTGAGGTAGAGACCGGGGAGCTGTTTTTT. It is translated as CASSEVETGELFF.

Notes on this clonotype: A much larger clone sits a single nucleotide away, making a read error possible. In this CDR3 the conserved last residue, phenylalanine or tryptophan, is missing, so a read error is likely. This sequence joins TRBV20-1 and TRBJ1-1; maybe TRBD1 (6 bases). The CDR3 loop spans 15 amino acids. CDR1 DFQATT and CDR2 SNEGSKA come from the germline V gene (reference sequence). Trimming removed 3 bases at V and 1 base at J, with 15 bases between. The CDR3 reads CSARRGKTGNTEAFL. Here the CDR3 DNA reads TGCAGTGCTAGGAGGGGTAAGACAGGGAACACTGAAGCTTTCCTT.

The V and J genes are TRBV29-1 and TRBJ1-1, with D perhaps TRBD1 (6 bases). The CDR3 length is 13 residues. Trimming shortened V by 3 bases and J by 4 bases, and 12 bases separated the two germline ends. Looked up from germline, CDR1 is SQVTM and CDR2 is ANQGSEA. The CDR3 DNA reads TGCAGCGTTGATATGGGGGCGGTCACTGAAGCTTTCTTT. Translated: CSVDMGAVTEAFF.

This clonotype was found many times. This chain connects TRBV12-3 or TRBV12-4 to TRBJ1-6, with 8 positions matching TRBD1. The CDR3 runs to 15 residues. J lost 5 bases, V lost 7 bases, and 7 bases had no gene match. The CDR3 DNA sequence: TGTGCCAGCACCGCGACAGGGGAAAATAATTCACCCCTCCACTTT. It translates to CASTATGENNSPLHF.

This clonotype occurred many times. J is TRBJ2-7 and V is TRBV24-1; 8 positions match TRBD1. Trimming at V came to 11 bases and at J to 3 bases, leaving 26 bases not matched to a gene. CDR3 length equals 19 residues. Germline V gene data show CDR1 as KGHDR and CDR2 as SFDVKD. For the CDR3, the DNA is TGTGCCATCTCCATGCCCAGGGGGCGCGACTATCTCCTCTACTACGAGCAGTACTTC. Amino acid sequence: CAISMPRGRDYLLYYEQYF.

This sequence joins TRBV14 and TRBJ2-7; D might be TRBD1 or TRBD2, each matching 5 bases. Germline assignment: CDR1 SGHDN and CDR2 FVKESK. Trimming removed 5 bases at V and 3 bases at J, with 23 bases between. The CDR3 extends over 17 amino acids. This chain's CDR3 is CASSKGALRADYYEQYF. The CDR3 region has the DNA TGTGCCAGCAGCAAAGGGGCTCTGAGAGCAGACTACTACGAGCAGTACTTC. The full variable domain, with the rest looked up from reference TRBV14 and TRBJ2-7, is EAGVTQFPSHSVIEKGQTVTLRCDPISGHDNLYWYRRVMGKEIKFLLHFVKESKQDESGMPNNRFLAERTGGTYSTLKVQPAELEDSGVYFCASSKGALRADYYEQYFGPGTRLTVT.

At least ten counts were recorded for this clonotype. The chain combines TRBV7-9 with TRBJ1-5; D uncertain. Germline CDR1 SEHNR, CDR2 FQNEAQ (reference sequence). V was pared by 1 base and J by 5 bases, with 9 bases between. This CDR3 region has 14 residues. The DNA for the CDR3 is TGTGCCAGCAGCTTAGACTTTGGTTATCAGCCCCAGCATTTT. Translated: CASSLDFGYQPQHF.

The chain has TRBV9 and TRBJ1-1; maybe TRBD1 (5 bases). The length of the CDR3 is 15 residues. V dropped 4 bases and J dropped 0 bases, with 13 bases sitting between them. Germline V gene data show CDR1 as SGDLS and CDR2 as YYNGEE. The CDR3 is CASSRVGTVNTEAFF. CDR3 DNA sequence: TGTGCCAGCAGCCGAGTCGGGACCGTGAACACTGAAGCTTTCTTT.

This clonotype was recorded a few times. The chain has TRBV6-5 and TRBJ2-5; 8 positions match TRBD1. J lost 4 bases, V lost 6 bases, and 7 bases had no gene match. Germline lookup yields CDR1 MNHEY and CDR2 SVGAGI. The CDR3 is 14 amino acids. The CDR3 nucleotides are TGTGCCAGCAGCCTGACAGGACAGGGAGAGACCCAGTACTTC. Translated, it gives CASSLTGQGETQYF.

This clonotype was picked up one time. This chain links TRBV25-1 with TRBJ2-5; no clear D gene. The CDR3 length is 15 residues. The ends were cut back, 1 base at V and 4 bases at J, with 13 bases in the middle. CDR1 MGHDK and CDR2 SYGVNS come from the germline V gene. CDR3 region: CASSEWVVGAETQYF. Here the CDR3 DNA reads TGTGCCAGCAGTGAATGGGTCGTGGGTGCAGAGACCCAGTACTTC.

The J gene is TRBJ1-5, the V gene TRBV15, with 9 bases that match TRBD1. The CDR3 spans 14 residues. The germline gives CDR1 LNHNV, CDR2 YYDKDF (reference sequence). V dropped 3 bases and J dropped 11; count of bases not matched to a gene: 8. The CDR3 bases are TGTGCCACCAGCAGGGACAGGGGAACAGAGACCCAGCATTTT. Protein sequence: CATSRDRGTETQHF.

The J gene is TRBJ1-5, the V gene TRBV12-3 or TRBV12-4; D is ambiguous. Trimming left V 5 bases short and J 4 bases short, with 12 bases between. The CDR3 is 14 amino acids. This CDR3 reads CASSLPGPNQPQHF. CDR3 sequence (DNA): TGTGCCAGCAGTCTACCGGGCCCGAATCAGCCCCAGCATTTT.

The V gene is TRBV10-3, the J gene TRBJ1-1, with D possibly matching TRBD1 (6 bases). This CDR3 spans 18 amino acids. V was trimmed by 0 bases and J by 6 bases, leaving 23 bases between them. Germline V gene data show CDR1 as ENHRY and CDR2 as SYGVKD. The CDR3 sequence: CAISESFPNRDILAEAFF. DNA of the CDR3: TGTGCCATCAGTGAGTCGTTCCCCAACCGGGACATACTCGCTGAAGCTTTCTTT.

J is TRBJ1-1 and V is TRBV14, with 7 bases fitting TRBD1. CDR1 SGHDN and CDR2 FVKESK come from the germline V gene. V lost 4 bases and J lost 5; bases outside the gene matches: 10. The CDR3 is made up of 15 amino acids. CDR3: CASSPFRQGMTEAFF. For the CDR3, the DNA is TGTGCCAGCAGCCCATTTCGACAGGGTATGACTGAAGCTTTCTTT. Supplemented by reference TRBV14 and TRBJ1-1, the full variable domain reads EAGVTQFPSHSVIEKGQTVTLRCDPISGHDNLYWYRRVMGKEIKFLLHFVKESKQDESGMPNNRFLAERTGGTYSTLKVQPAELEDSGVYFCASSPFRQGMTEAFFGQGTRLTVV.

The chain couples TRBV2 to TRBJ2-2, with TRBD1 as a possible D gene (6 bases). The germline V and J ends were trimmed by 4 bases and 2 bases, with 11 bases remaining between them. Germline V gene lookup returns CDR1 SNHLY and CDR2 FYNNEI. This CDR3 spans 15 amino acids. CDR3 DNA: TGTGCCAGCAGTGTTAGGACAGTTAACACCGGGGAGCTGTTTTTT. Residues: CASSVRTVNTGELFF. The variable domain in full, completed from reference TRBV2 and TRBJ2-2, reads EPEVTQTPSHQVTQMGQEVILRCVPISNHLYFYWYRQILGQKVEFLVSFYNNEISEKSEIFDDQFSVERPDGSNFTLKIRSTKLEDSAMYFCASSVRTVNTGELFFGEGSRLTVL.

The chain recombines TRBV10-3 with TRBJ1-5; 7 bases line up with TRBD1. V shed 10 bases and J 5 bases; nucleotides not matched to a gene: 8. The CDR3 totals 13 residues. CDR1 is ENHRY, CDR2 SYGVKD, per germline. The CDR3 nucleotides are TGTGCCACCCACCGTACAGGGGATCAGCCCCAGCATTTT. Residues: CATHRTGDQPQHF.

This CDR3 is CASGQNHYEQYF. As DNA, the CDR3 is TGTGCCTCGGGGCAAAACCATTACGAGCAGTACTTC. The chain is built from TRBV6-5 and TRBJ2-5; D tentatively reads TRBD1 or TRBD2 (5 bases each). TRBJ2-7 explains the end of the DNA better; the J call may be wrong. The CDR3 has 12 amino acids. Germline CDR1 MNHEY, CDR2 SVGAGI.

This clonotype has more than one count but fewer than ten. This chain connects TRBV15 to TRBJ1-5; D might be TRBD1 (5 bases). Germline V gene sequence: CDR1 LNHNV, CDR2 YYDKDF (reference sequence). There are 14 residues in the CDR3. Trimming cost V 3 bases and J 6 bases, with 12 bases left between them. The CDR3 region is CATSRPGNGQPQHF. Written as DNA, the CDR3 is TGTGCCACCAGCAGGCCAGGGAATGGTCAGCCCCAGCATTTT. Using reference TRBV15 and TRBJ1-5 for the parts outside the CDR3, the full variable domain is DAMVIQNPRYQVTQFGKPVTLSCSQTLNHNVMYWYQQKSSQAPKLLFHYYDKDFNNEADTPDNFQSRRPNTSFCFLDIRSPGLGDTAMYLCATSRPGNGQPQHFGDGTRLSIL.

This clonotype has a handful of counts. The chain uses TRBV5-1 and TRBJ2-7, with D uncertain. The CDR3 is 14 residues long. Trimming left V 4 bases short and J 4 bases short, with 15 bases between. From germline, CDR1 is SGHRS and CDR2 YFSETQ. CDR3 protein: CASSTGPAAYEQYF. CDR3 bases: TGCGCCAGCAGCACCGGACCAGCTGCATACGAGCAGTACTTC.